This passage covers 15 T cell receptor beta chains from one sample sequenced in a study of OX40 agonist ivuxolimab in advanced cancers. Measured with immunoSEQ multiplex PCR; TCRdb has only the in-frame clones, and not every one. This table holds about 22,000 clones, roughly 90% found once. This specimen was CD4+ or CD8+ T cells sorted from blood, taken in a trial of the OX40 agonist ivuxolimab. The source is an adult with an advanced solid tumor such as melanoma, head and neck, liver or kidney cancer.

A single count supports this clone. The rearrangement joins TRBV7-9 to TRBJ1-5; 9 bases are a match to TRBD1. This CDR3 spans 15 amino acids. With V trimmed by 5 bases and J by 6 bases, 8 bases remained unmatched. The V gene's germline CDR1 is SEHNR and CDR2 FQNEAQ (reference sequence). This CDR3 reads CASSRDREAGQPQHF. The CDR3 region has the DNA TGTGCCAGCAGCCGGGACAGGGAAGCGGGTCAGCCCCAGCATTTT. Full variable domain (remainder filled in from reference TRBV7-9 and TRBJ1-5): DTGVSQNPRHKITKRGQNVTFRCDPISEHNRLYWYRQTLGQGPEFLTYFQNEAQLEKSRLLSDRFSAERPKGSFSTLEIQRTEQGDSAMYLCASSRDREAGQPQHFGDGTRLSIL.

There are a few counts of this clone. The chain couples TRBV19 to TRBJ2-7, with D perhaps matching TRBD1 (6 bases). The ends were cut back, 6 bases at V and 5 bases at J, with 14 bases in the middle. The CDR3 consists of 13 residues. Germline loops: CDR1 LNHDA, CDR2 SQIVND (reference sequence). The CDR3: CASRDSAWDEQYF. CDR3 nucleotides: TGTGCCAGTAGGGACAGTGCTTGGGACGAGCAGTACTTC.

V and J are TRBV14 and TRBJ2-3; no definite D call. Between the trimmed V and J ends, which lost 4 bases and 0 bases, there was a span of 11 bases. The CDR3 runs 15 residues. Germline assignment: CDR1 SGHDN and CDR2 FVKESK. The CDR3 protein is CASSPYYSSTDTQYF. DNA for the CDR3: TGTGCCAGCAGCCCGTACTACTCTAGCACAGATACGCAGTATTTT.

This clone was detected once. This chain uses TRBV25-1 with TRBJ1-1, with D unclear. V was pared by 5 bases and J by 4 bases, with 11 bases between. Germline V CDR1 and CDR2: MGHDK, SYGVNS. This CDR3 region has 13 residues. The CDR3 DNA reads TGTGCCAGCAGTTCCGGGGAGCTCACTGAAGCTTTCTTT. It encodes CASSSGELTEAFF.

This clone was counted a few times. V and J are TRBV11-2 and TRBJ2-5; no clear D gene. The CDR3 is 16 amino acids. The V end lost 5 bases, the J end lost 2 bases, and 18 bases lay between the germline ends. Looked up from germline, CDR1 is SGHAT and CDR2 is FQNNGV. The CDR3 nucleotides are TGTGCCAGCAGCAGTCCGGGCAGCTACCTTCAAGAGACCCAGTACTTC. It encodes CASSSPGSYLQETQYF.

This chain uses TRBV21-1 with TRBJ2-4; the D call TRBD1 from the table was never checked on the DNA. TRBV21-1 has pseudogene status. This CDR3 is built from 15 residues. CDR3 DNA sequence: TGTGCCAGCAGCAGAAGCAGGAAAGCCAAAAACATTCAGTACTTC. Translation: CASSRSRKAKNIQYF.

The V and J genes are TRBV19 and TRBJ2-3, with 9 bases identical to TRBD1. CDR3 size: 14 residues. Germline loops: CDR1 LNHDA, CDR2 SQIVND (reference sequence). The trim removed 7 bases at V and 4 bases at J, leaving 6 bases unmatched. CDR3 sequence: CASKGQGYPDTQYF. Written as DNA, the CDR3 is TGTGCCAGTAAGGGACAGGGATATCCAGATACGCAGTATTTT.

The gene calls are TRBV27 and TRBJ1-5, with 7 bases that match TRBD1. Germline lookup yields CDR1 MNHEY and CDR2 SMNVEV (reference sequence). V was clipped by 5 bases and J by 3 bases; unmatched bases: 4. The CDR3 runs to 14 residues. Here the CDR3 DNA reads TGTGCCAGCAGTCGACAGGGTACCAATCAGCCCCAGCATTTT. It translates to CASSRQGTNQPQHF.

The chain has TRBV14 and TRBJ2-5; 14 positions match TRBD2. The tail of the sequence fits TRBJ2-7 better, so the J call may be wrong. Per the germline V gene, CDR1 is SGHDN and CDR2 is FVKESK. The CDR3 spans 19 residues. In DNA form, the CDR3 reads TGTGCCAGCAGCCAAGATCTGGGACTAGCGGGAGTACATGGCTACGAGCAGTACTTC. Protein: CASSQDLGLAGVHGYEQYF.

This chain links TRBV2 with TRBJ2-2, with 9 nucleotides matching TRBD2. Per germline, CDR1 SNHLY and CDR2 FYNNEI. V lost 10 bases, J lost 6 bases, and 15 bases stayed unmatched. The CDR3 covers 16 residues. For the CDR3, the DNA is TGTGCCACCTCCTCTACTGGGACTAGCTCGGCCGGGGAGCTGTTTTTT. It is translated as CATSSTGTSSAGELFF.

The chain carries TRBV19 and TRBJ1-5; TRBD1 is a possible D gene (5 bases). The length of the CDR3 is 16 residues. The V gene lost 3 bases and the J gene lost 5 bases, with 17 bases spanning the gap. CDR1 and CDR2 (germline): LNHDA, SQIVND (reference sequence). CDR3 nucleotides: TGTGCCAGTAGTATCTTCCCCGGGGGGGAGGATCAGCCCCAGCATTTT. Its translation: CASSIFPGGEDQPQHF.

This clone came up once. V and J are TRBV5-4 and TRBJ2-7; D gene uncertain. The CDR3 has 14 residues. V dropped 4 bases and J dropped 2 bases, with 13 bases sitting between them. From germline, CDR1 is SGHNT and CDR2 YYREEE (reference sequence). This chain's CDR3 is CASSPSPGAYEQYF. The CDR3, as DNA: TGTGCCAGCAGCCCGAGTCCCGGAGCCTACGAGCAGTACTTC.

The chain combines TRBV7-9 with TRBJ2-1, with a possible D match to TRBD2 (6 bases). V was shortened by 3 bases and J by 0 bases, with 15 bases between the two germline ends. The V gene's germline CDR1 is SEHNR and CDR2 FQNEAQ (reference sequence). There are 17 residues in the CDR3. CDR3 residues: CASSLNLAQSSYNEQFF. In DNA form, the CDR3 reads TGTGCCAGCAGCTTGAACCTAGCGCAAAGCTCCTACAATGAGCAGTTCTTC.

This clone was observed once. The chain links TRBV1 to TRBJ2-3; the D call TRBD2 from the table was never checked on the DNA. TRBV1 is flagged as a pseudogene. The CDR3 totals 20 residues. CDR3 DNA sequence: TGCACCAGCAGCCCACTCCTTGAGGCTAGCGGGCCGAAAGCAGAAGATACGCAGTATTTT. This gives the protein CTSSPLLEASGPKAEDTQYF.

The chain recombines TRBV21-1 with TRBJ2-7; the D segment call TRBD1 is taken from the table without a DNA check. TRBV21-1 is given as a pseudogene. The CDR3 runs to 14 residues. In DNA, the CDR3 is TGTGCCAGCAGCAAAGGTAGGACAATGGTCGAGCAGTACTTC. It is translated as CASSKGRTMVEQYF.